In this sample, the clone carrying this T cell receptor beta chain turned up many times. As yet, its antigen is unknown. This CDR3 comprises 16 residues. Germline CDR1 is SEHNR and CDR2 is FQNEAQ (reference sequence). Trimming cost V 5 bases and J 2 bases; bases outside gene matches: 8. The sample is drawn from a study of T-cell reconstitution after alpha-beta-depleted transplantation in children. Unique molecular identifiers featured in how the TCRbeta library was prepared. TCRdb recomputed calls from the PCR reads with MiXCR, one row per CDR3 protein. The sample holds approximately 170,000 distinct CDR3 sequences, over 8.5% seen once. Study-wide results and caveats: There were some patients whose high TCRbeta diversity at day 60 came from surviving recipient T cells and thymic progenitors. T-cell counts and diversity at one year post-transplant came mainly from newly produced T cells. Several hundred expanded graft clones reportedly supplied alpha-beta T cells about two months after transplant.

The specimen comprised PBMCs, sampled before TCRalphabeta/CD19-depleted stem cell transplant. The sequence was collected from a boy aged 2-9 years with acute myeloid leukemia, due to receive a stem cell transplant. This chain joins TRBV7-9 and TRBJ2-3; TRBD2 matches 9 bases. The CDR3 bases are TGTGCCAGCAGCCCCCGGCGGGAGGGTCTCACAGATACGCAGTATTTT. Its protein is CASSPRREGLTDTQYF. Variable domain in full (rest from reference TRBV7-9 and TRBJ2-3): DTGVSQNPRHKITKRGQNVTFRCDPISEHNRLYWYRQTLGQGPEFLTYFQNEAQLEKSRLLSDRFSAERPKGSFSTLEIQRTEQGDSAMYLCASSPRREGLTDTQYFGPGTRLTVL.